What follows describes a single TCR beta chain. Its matching antigen is unknown. TCRdb fed the 5' RACE reads into MiXCR, producing one record per CDR3 protein. The sample lists 450,000 to 650,000 distinct CDR3 sequences, about 22% occurring once. This CDR3 has 13 amino acids. Germline V CDR1 and CDR2: SGHVS, FNYEAQ. With V trimmed by 4 bases and J by 9 bases, 5 bases remained unmatched. These data are taken from a study of T-cell memory formation after mild COVID-19. Findings and limits, study-wide: Clones which contracted sat mainly in CM and EM if CD4+, and in EMRA if CD8+. While clones contracting from day 15 to 85 were balanced between CD4 and CD8, later expanders leaned CD4+. Detection of some responders pre-infection suggested pre-existing cross-reactive memory T cells participated.

The J gene is TRBJ2-1, the V gene TRBV7-6; 8 bases are shared with TRBD2. The TCR sequence derives from an adult woman who had mild COVID-19 (a few samples of this study predate the infection). Cell type and time point are not known. What was sequenced was PBMCs or a T cell subset sorted from them (not recorded which). This CDR3 is CASSWGGGTEQFF. The CDR3 nucleotides read TGTGCCAGCAGCTGGGGCGGGGGGACTGAGCAGTTCTTC.